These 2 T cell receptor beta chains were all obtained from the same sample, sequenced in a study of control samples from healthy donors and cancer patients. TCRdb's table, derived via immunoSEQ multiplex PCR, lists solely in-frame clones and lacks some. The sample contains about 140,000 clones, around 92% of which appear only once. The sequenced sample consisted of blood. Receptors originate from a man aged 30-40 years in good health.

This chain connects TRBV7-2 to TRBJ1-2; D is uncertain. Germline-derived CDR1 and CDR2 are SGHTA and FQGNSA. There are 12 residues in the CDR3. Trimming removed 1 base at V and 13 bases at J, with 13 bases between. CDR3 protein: CASSLGPRGGTF. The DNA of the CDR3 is TGTGCCAGCAGCTTAGGCCCGCGGGGAGGCACCTTC.

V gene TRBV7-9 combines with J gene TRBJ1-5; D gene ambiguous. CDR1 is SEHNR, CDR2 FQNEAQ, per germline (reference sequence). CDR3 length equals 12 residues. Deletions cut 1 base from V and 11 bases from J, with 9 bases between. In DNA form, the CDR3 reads TGTGCCAGCAGCTTAGATTGGTCGGCCCAGCATTTT. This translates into CASSLDWSAQHF.